This T cell receptor (beta chain) was recorded in a study of human versus mouse CDR3 diversity and MHC coevolution (TCRdb year 2017). Regarding the complete study: The immunoSEQ assay was reported to detect one in 200,000 T cells and to minimize multiplex PCR amplification bias. Valid reads per sample ranged from about 5.5 x 10^6 to 1.8 x 10^7 across mouse and human samples. Human naive CD4 T cell repertoires were used as a reference for TCR selection on multiple MHC II alleles and were compared with human-TCR-locus transgenic mice carrying single MHC II. The human cohort was made up of three healthy volunteer blood donors, who at collection were aged 30 to 40, 40 to 50 and 60 to 69, one donor in each range. Study-level results and caveats: On average, more CDR3 deletions and insertions were observed in humans than in mice, indicating greater exonuclease and TdT activity. The lowest clonal inequality scores among all compared groups were observed in most of the three human donors. The largest TCR beta repertoire, 1.5 million to 2 million clonotypes, was estimated by iCHAO1 for humans, a finding likely attributable to selection by multiple MHC II molecules. Repertoire diversity was not regarded as directly comparable between humans and mice because human T cells were selected on a handful of MHC II alleles.

Of note for this clone: This receptor's antigen is unknown. No much larger clone is present one base from it, and per-base qualities are unavailable.

The QIAGEN blood and tissue kit was used to extract genomic DNA from the sorted cells, and that DNA was then quantified on a NanoDrop 1000. TCR alpha and beta chains were deep sequenced and quantified on the immunoSEQ platform using multiplex PCR of genomic DNA. Per the authors' processing: IMGT gene and region definitions were used for annotation of the TCR sequences. Out-of-frame rearrangements were used as a proxy for the preselection repertoire and compared with in-frame clonotypes. To estimate repertoire size, the study used the iCHAO1 estimator that comes with the immunoSEQ platform. A Gini index, which is based on the Lorenz curve, was applied to in-frame amino acid clonotypes to measure clonal inequality. Shared clonotypes were counted with the intersect function of the R package tcR, and similarity was scored with the Jaccard index. V, J and V-J usage frequencies went into a principal component analysis run with the R prcomp function, with no normalization applied. Sourced from immuneACCESS, this table was stored by TCRdb with only in-frame sequences that have V and J called. A share of the clones is absent; for the studies checked, an unresolved V gene accounts for under half, and the remainder has no known explanation. The D gene and trimming were derived from the DNA, and the V and J assignments and clone size from that table. Counted in this sample were tens of thousands of clones; 90% to 95% of them appeared once. Of the sample, around 18% falls within the top ten clones.

The CDR3 sequence holds 16 residues, the cysteine and phenylalanine included. Only the CDR3 region is kept as DNA, spanning 48 bases read in frame from base 1. CDR1 MDHEN and CDR2 SYDVKM are derived from the germline V gene. V is cut back by 5 bases and J by 4 bases, with 10 bases in the junction unmatched. Fluorescence-activated cell sorting was used to isolate naive CD4 T cells, defined as CD45RO-negative and CD62L-positive, from PBMCs. Each donor gave roughly 49 ml of fresh peripheral blood, from which PBMCs were isolated by Ficoll density centrifugation. Cell sorting was carried out on a FACSAria III instrument, and a purity above 95% was achieved for all samples.

The chain joins TRBV28 to TRBJ2-1, with 8 bases in between that match TRBD2. Sequencing was done on a sample of naive CD4+ T cells from blood. In the paper's terms, the cell subset or site label means: CD45RO-negative CD62L-positive naive CD4 T cells. The sequence derives from a person in their sixties or seventies in good health. The nucleotide sequence is given as TGTGCCAGCAGTCCCGCGGCGGGAGGAACGTACAATGAGCAGTTCTTC. Translated, it gives CASSPAAGGTYNEQFF.